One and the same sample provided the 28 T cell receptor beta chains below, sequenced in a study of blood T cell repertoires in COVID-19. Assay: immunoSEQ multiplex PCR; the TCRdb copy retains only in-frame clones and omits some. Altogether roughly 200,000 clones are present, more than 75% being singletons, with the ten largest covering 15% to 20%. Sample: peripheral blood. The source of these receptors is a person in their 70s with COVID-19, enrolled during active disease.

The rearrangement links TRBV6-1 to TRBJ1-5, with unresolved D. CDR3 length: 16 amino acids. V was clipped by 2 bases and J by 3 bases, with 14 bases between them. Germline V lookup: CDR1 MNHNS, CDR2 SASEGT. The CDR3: CASSERGWGNNQPQHF. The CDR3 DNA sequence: TGTGCCAGCAGTGAACGGGGTTGGGGTAACAATCAGCCCCAGCATTTT.

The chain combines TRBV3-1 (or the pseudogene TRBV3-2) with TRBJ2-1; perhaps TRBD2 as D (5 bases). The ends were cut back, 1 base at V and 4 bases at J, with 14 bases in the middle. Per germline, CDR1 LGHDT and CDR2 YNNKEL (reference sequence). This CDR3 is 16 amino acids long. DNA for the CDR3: TGTGCCAGCAGCCAAGGATTAGGAAGCGGATACAATGAGCAGTTCTTC. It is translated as CASSQGLGSGYNEQFF.

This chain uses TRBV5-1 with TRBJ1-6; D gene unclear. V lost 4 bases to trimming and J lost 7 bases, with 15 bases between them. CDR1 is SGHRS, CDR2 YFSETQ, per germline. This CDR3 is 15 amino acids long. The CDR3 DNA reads TGCGCCAGCAGCACGGAGGCCCAGGAGAATTCACCCCTCCACTTT. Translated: CASSTEAQENSPLHF.

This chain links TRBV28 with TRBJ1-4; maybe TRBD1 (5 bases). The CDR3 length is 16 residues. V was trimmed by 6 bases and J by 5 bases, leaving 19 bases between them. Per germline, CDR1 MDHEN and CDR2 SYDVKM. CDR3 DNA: TGTGCCAGCAGCCTCTGGAGGGTGGGGGAGAATGAAAAACTGTTTTTT. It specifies CASSLWRVGENEKLFF.

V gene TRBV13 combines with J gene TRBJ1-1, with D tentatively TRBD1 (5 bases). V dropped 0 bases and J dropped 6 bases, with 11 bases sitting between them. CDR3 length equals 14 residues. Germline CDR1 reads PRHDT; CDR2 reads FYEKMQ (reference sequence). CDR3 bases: TGTGCCAGCAGCTTAGGTCCCCCAGGGCCTGAAGCTTTCTTT. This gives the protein CASSLGPPGPEAFF. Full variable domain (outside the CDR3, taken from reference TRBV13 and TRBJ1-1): AAGVIQSPRHLIKEKRETATLKCYPIPRHDTVYWYQQGPGQDPQFLISFYEKMQSDKGSIPDRFSAQQFSDYHSELNMSSLELGDSALYFCASSLGPPGPEAFFGQGTRLTVV.

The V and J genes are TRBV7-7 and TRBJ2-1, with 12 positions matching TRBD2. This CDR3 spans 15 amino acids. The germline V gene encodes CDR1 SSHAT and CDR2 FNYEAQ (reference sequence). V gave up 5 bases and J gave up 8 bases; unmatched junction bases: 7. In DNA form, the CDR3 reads TGTGCCAGCAGCCAATGGACTAGCGGGACCGATGAGCAGTTCTTC. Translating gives CASSQWTSGTDEQFF.

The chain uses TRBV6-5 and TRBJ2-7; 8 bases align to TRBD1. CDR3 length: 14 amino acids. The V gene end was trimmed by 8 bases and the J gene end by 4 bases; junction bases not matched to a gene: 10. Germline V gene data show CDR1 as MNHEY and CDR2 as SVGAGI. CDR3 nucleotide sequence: TGTGCCAGCGCCCCCGGACAGGGAGAATACGAGCAGTACTTC. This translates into CASAPGQGEYEQYF.

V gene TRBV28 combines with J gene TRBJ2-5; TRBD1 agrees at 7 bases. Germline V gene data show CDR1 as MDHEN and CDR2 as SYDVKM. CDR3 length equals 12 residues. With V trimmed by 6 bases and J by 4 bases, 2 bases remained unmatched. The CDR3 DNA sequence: TGTGCCAGCAGGGCAGGGGGAGAGACCCAGTACTTC. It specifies CASRAGGETQYF.

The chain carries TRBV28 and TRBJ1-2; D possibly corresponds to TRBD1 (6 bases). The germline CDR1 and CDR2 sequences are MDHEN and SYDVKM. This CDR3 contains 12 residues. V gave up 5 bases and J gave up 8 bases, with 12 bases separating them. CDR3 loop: CASSPSDRGYTF. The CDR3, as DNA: TGTGCCAGCAGTCCGAGCGACAGGGGCTACACCTTC.

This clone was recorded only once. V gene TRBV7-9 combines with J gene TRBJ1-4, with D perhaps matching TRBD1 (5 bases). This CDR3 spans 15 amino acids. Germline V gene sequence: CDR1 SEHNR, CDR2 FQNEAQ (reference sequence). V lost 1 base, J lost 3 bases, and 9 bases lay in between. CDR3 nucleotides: TGTGCCAGCAGCTTAGGGGGCCCGGCTAATGAAAAACTGTTTTTT. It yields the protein CASSLGGPANEKLFF.

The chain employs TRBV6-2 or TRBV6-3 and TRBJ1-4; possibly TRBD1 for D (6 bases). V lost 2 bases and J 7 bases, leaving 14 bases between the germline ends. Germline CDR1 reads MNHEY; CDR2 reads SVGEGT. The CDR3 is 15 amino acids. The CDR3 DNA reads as TGTGCCAGCAGTTACGGTCTTCCAGGGGTTGAAAAACTGTTTTTT. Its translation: CASSYGLPGVEKLFF.

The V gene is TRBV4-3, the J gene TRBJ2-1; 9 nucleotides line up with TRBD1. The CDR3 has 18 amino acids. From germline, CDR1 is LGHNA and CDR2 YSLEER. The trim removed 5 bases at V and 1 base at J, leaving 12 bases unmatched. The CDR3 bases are TGCGCCAGCAGCTACCGGACAGGGGCCGTTCCATCCTACAATGAGCAGTTCTTC. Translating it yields CASSYRTGAVPSYNEQFF.

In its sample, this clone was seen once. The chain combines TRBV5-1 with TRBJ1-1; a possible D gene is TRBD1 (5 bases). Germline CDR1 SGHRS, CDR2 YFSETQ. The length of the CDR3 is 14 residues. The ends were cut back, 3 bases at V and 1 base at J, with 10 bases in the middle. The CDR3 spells CASSYDSQNTEAFF. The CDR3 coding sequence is TGCGCCAGCAGCTACGACAGTCAGAACACTGAAGCTTTCTTT.

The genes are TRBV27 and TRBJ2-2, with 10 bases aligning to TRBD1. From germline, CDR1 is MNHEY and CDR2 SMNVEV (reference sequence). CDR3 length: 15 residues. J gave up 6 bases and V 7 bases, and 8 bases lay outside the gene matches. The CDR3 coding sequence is TGTGCCAGCAACCTGGGACAGGGGTATTCCGGGGAGCTGTTTTTT. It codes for CASNLGQGYSGELFF.

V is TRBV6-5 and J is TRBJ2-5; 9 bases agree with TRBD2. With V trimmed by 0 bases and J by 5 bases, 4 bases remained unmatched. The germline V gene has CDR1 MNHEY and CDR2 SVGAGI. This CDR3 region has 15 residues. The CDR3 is CASSYSGLAGETQYF. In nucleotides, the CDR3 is TGTGCCAGCAGTTACTCCGGGCTAGCGGGGGAGACCCAGTACTTC.

The CDR3 here is CASSYRANTEAFF. The CDR3 DNA is TGTGCCAGCAGTTACAGGGCAAACACTGAAGCTTTCTTT. The chain is built from TRBV12-3 or TRBV12-4 and TRBJ1-1; TRBD1 might be the D (6 bases). V was cut by 4 bases and J by 2 bases, with 8 bases left in between. This CDR3 is 13 amino acids long.

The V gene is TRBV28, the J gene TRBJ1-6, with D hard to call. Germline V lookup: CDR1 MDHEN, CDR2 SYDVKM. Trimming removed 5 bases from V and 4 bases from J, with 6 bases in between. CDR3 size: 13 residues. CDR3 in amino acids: CASSPSYNSPLHF. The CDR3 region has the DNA TGTGCCAGCAGTCCCTCTTATAATTCACCCCTCCACTTT.

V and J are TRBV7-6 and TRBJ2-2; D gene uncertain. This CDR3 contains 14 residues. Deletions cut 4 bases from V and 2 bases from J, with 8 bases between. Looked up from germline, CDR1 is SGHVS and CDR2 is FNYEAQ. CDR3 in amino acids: CASSSGSNTGELFF. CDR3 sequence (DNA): TGTGCCAGCAGCTCCGGTAGTAACACCGGGGAGCTGTTTTTT.

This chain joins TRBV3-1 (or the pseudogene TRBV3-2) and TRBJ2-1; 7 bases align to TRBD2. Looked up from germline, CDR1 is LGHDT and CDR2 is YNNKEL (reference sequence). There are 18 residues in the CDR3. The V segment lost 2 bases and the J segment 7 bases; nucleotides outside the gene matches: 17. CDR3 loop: CASSQRLPGLGHLNEQFF. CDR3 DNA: TGTGCCAGCAGCCAAAGATTACCAGGACTAGGCCACTTGAATGAGCAGTTCTTC.

CDR3 DNA sequence: TGTGCCAGCAGCGAAATCTCCGGGGGGTCGAGTCAGCCCCAGCATTTT. Amino acid sequence: CASSEISGGSSQPQHF. V usage is TRBV14 and J usage is TRBJ1-5; TRBD1 might be the D (5 bases). Germline CDR1 is SGHDN and CDR2 is FVKESK. The CDR3 totals 16 residues. V was clipped by 5 bases and J by 6 bases, with 20 bases between them. The complete variable domain, with remaining parts taken from reference TRBV14 and TRBJ1-5, reads EAGVTQFPSHSVIEKGQTVTLRCDPISGHDNLYWYRRVMGKEIKFLLHFVKESKQDESGMPNNRFLAERTGGTYSTLKVQPAELEDSGVYFCASSEISGGSSQPQHFGDGTRLSIL.

The CDR3 DNA reads as TGCAGCGTCGCCCAGGGCCTTCAAGAGACCCAGTACTTC. Its translation is CSVAQGLQETQYF. The gene calls are TRBV29-1 and TRBJ2-5, with TRBD1 as a possible D gene (5 bases). V was shortened by 6 bases and J by 2 bases, with 13 bases between the two germline ends. The CDR3 spans 13 residues. Germline V CDR1 and CDR2: SQVTM, ANQGSEA.

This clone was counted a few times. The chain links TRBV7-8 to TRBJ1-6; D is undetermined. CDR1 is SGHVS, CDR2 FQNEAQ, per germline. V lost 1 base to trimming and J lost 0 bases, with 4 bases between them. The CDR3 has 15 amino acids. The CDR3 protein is CASSLVGSYNSPLHF. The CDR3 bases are TGTGCCAGCAGCTTAGTCGGCTCCTATAATTCACCCCTCCACTTT.

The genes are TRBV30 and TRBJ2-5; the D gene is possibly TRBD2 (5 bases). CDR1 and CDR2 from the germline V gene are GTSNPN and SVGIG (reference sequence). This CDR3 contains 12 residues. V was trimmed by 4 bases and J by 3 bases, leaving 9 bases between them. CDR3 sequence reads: CAWTTGKETQYF. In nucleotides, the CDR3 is TGTGCCTGGACCACGGGAAAAGAGACCCAGTACTTC.

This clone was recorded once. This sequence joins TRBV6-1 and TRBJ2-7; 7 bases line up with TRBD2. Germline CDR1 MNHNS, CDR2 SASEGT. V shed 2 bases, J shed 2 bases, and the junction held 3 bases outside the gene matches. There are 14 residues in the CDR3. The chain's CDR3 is CASSESGGPYEQYF. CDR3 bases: TGTGCCAGCAGTGAATCGGGGGGTCCCTACGAGCAGTACTTC.

Here the CDR3 reads CASRRDSNSGNTIYF. CDR3 nucleotides: TGTGCCAGCAGAAGGGACAGTAACTCTGGAAACACCATATATTTT. This chain connects TRBV2 to TRBJ1-3; TRBD1 matches at 7 bases. The CDR3 consists of 15 residues. Trimming at V came to 6 bases and at J to 0 bases, leaving 5 bases not matched to a gene. CDR1 and CDR2 from the germline V gene are SNHLY and FYNNEI.

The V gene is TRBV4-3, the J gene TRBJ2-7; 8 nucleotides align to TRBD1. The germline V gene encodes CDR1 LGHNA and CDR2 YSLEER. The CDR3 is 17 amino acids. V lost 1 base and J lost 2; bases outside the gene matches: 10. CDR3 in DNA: TGCGCCAGCAGCCAAGCCACGACTGGACAGGGCACCTACGAGCAGTACTTC. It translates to CASSQATTGQGTYEQYF.

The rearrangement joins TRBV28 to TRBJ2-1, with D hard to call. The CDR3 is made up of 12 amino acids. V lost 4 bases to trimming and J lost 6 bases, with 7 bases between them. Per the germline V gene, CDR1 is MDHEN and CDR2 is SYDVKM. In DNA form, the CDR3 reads TGTGCCAGCAGTTCGGCTAGCAATGAGCAGTTCTTC. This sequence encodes CASSSASNEQFF.

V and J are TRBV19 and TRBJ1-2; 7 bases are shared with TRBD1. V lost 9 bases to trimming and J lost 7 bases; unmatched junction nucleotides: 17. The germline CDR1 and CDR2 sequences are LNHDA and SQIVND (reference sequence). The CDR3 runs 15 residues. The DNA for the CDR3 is TGTGCCAGCAAAAGACAGGGCCAGGGGAGGTCTGGCTACACCTTC. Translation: CASKRQGQGRSGYTF.